Given below is one T cell receptor (beta chain) in context. The method was immunoSEQ multiplex PCR; TCRdb's version includes in-frame clones alone and lacks a portion of them. In the table there are some 180,000 clones, about 85% of which are singletons. Cohorts were based on clinical histories the participants reported. Cohort 3 recovered donors had two negative PCRs, clearance, or symptom resolution. The germline gives CDR1 SGHRS, CDR2 YFSETQ. The V and J ends lost 0 bases and 2 bases respectively, with 12 bases between them. The CDR3 consists of 15 residues. These data originate in a study of blood T cell repertoires in COVID-19. In the study overall: Spain, Italy and the United States supplied samples that represented acute and convalescent COVID-19.

This receptor was identified in a man in his forties or fifties who had recovered from COVID-19. The specimen was PBMCs or T cells enriched from blood (not recorded which). The gene calls are TRBV5-1 and TRBJ2-7; possibly TRBD1 for D (5 bases). CDR3 in DNA: TGCGCCAGCAGCTTGGTCACAGGCTCTACCTACGAGCAGTACTTC. This translates into CASSLVTGSTYEQYF.